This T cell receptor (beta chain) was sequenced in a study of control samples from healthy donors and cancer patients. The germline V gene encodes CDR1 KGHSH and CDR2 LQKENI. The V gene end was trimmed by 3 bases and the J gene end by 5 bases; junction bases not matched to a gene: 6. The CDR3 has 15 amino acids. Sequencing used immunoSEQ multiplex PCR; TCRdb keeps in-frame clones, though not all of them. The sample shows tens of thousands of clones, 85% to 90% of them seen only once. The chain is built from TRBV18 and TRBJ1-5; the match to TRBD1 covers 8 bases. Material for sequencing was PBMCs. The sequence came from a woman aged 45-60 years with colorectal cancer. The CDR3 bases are TGTGCCAGCTCACCTTGGACAGGGAAGGATCAGCCCCAGCATTTT. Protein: CASSPWTGKDQPQHF.